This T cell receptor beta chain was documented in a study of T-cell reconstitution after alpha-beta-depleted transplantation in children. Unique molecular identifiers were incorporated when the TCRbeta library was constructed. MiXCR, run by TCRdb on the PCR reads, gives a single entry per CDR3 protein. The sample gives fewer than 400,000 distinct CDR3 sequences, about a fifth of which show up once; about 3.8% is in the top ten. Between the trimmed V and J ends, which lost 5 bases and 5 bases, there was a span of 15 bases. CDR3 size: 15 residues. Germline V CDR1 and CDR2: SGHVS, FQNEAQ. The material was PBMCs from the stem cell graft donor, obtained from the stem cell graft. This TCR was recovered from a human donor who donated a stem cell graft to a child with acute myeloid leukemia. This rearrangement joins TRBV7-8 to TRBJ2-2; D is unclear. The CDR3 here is CASSKQLAWTGELFF. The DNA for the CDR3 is TGTGCCAGCAGCAAACAACTCGCCTGGACCGGGGAGCTGTTTTTT.